One and the same sample provided the 5 T cell receptor beta chains below, sequenced in a study of shared clonotypes between healthy human individuals. Libraries were prepared by immunoSEQ multiplex PCR; TCRdb keeps only in-frame clonotypes and omits some of them. The sample consists of about half a million clones, about 84% of them appearing once. Source material: PBMCs. Source of these receptors: a woman aged 40-49 years in good health. Some clones in this sample may be carry-over from other donors' samples.

The rearrangement links TRBV5-4 to TRBJ1-1; 8 bases are shared with TRBD1. CDR3 size: 15 residues. V was clipped by 0 bases and J by 1 base; unmatched bases: 2. Germline V gene sequence: CDR1 SGHNT, CDR2 YYREEE (reference sequence). CDR3 region: CASSLAGQGNTEAFF. CDR3 coding DNA: TGTGCCAGCAGCTTGGCCGGACAGGGGAACACTGAAGCTTTCTTT.

As for this clone: A far larger clone differs by one base, so this is likely a read error. The sample contains more than one DNA sequence encoding this CDR3. V gene TRBV2 combines with J gene TRBJ2-3; no clear D. The germline V gene has CDR1 SNHLY and CDR2 FYNNEI. This CDR3 is 14 amino acids long. CDR3 sequence: CASSGRLRGDTQYF. DNA of the CDR3: TGTGCTAGCAGTGGGCGACTCCGAGGTGATACGCAGTATTTT.

The V gene is TRBV18, the J gene TRBJ1-2, with 7 bases matching TRBD1. Germline CDR1 KGHSH, CDR2 LQKENI. The CDR3 is made up of 15 amino acids. Germline trimming cut 3 bases from V and 6 bases from J; bases unmatched to any gene: 10. Written as DNA, the CDR3 is TGTGCCAGCTCACCGGACATAGGGACAGCCCATGGCTACACCTTC. Translating gives CASSPDIGTAHGYTF.

This chain joins TRBV28 and TRBJ1-5, with 9 bases lining up with TRBD1. This CDR3 comprises 15 residues. J was trimmed by 8 bases and V by 1 base; bases with no gene match: 6. Germline V gene lookup returns CDR1 MDHEN and CDR2 SYDVKM. Written as DNA, the CDR3 is TGTGCCAGCAGTTTATCTTGGGACAGGGTCGAGCCCCAGCATTTT. It is translated as CASSLSWDRVEPQHF.

This sequence joins TRBV4-2 and TRBJ2-1; the D gene is possibly TRBD1 (5 bases). The CDR3 runs 16 residues. Germline assignment: CDR1 LGHNA and CDR2 YNFKEQ. The germline V and J ends were trimmed by 0 bases and 0 bases, with 9 bases remaining between them. Here the CDR3 DNA reads TGTGCCAGCAGCCAAGATGTAAGGGGCTCCTACAATGAGCAGTTCTTC. It codes for CASSQDVRGSYNEQFF.